This T cell receptor beta chain originates from a study of shared clonotypes between healthy human individuals. Whole-study findings and limits: A handful of donors showed sharing of approximately 5% of naive CD4 clonotypes.

The naive CD8 population came from CD45RO-negative cells selected for CCR7, without terminally differentiated effector memory CD45RA+ cells. Adult Caucasians living in Nashville, Tennessee made up all of the donors. Every subset's genomic DNA went evenly onto several immunoSEQ plates. Original handling: Filtering differed since immunoSEQ provided only junctions, with no quality scores. TCRdb's copy holds only in-frame clones and misses some; the assay was immunoSEQ multiplex PCR. The DNA was the basis for D and trimming; V, J and clone size are from that table. The sample has roughly 590,000 clones; less than 97% are singletons. This CDR3 contains 13 residues. Trimming took off 3 bases at V and 0 bases at J, with 9 bases between the two ends. Germline loops: CDR1 GTSNPN, CDR2 SVGIG (reference sequence). Remarks on this clone: Its antigen is currently unknown.

The sequenced sample was naive CD8+ T cells sorted from blood. The chain couples TRBV30 to TRBJ2-7; possibly TRBD2 for D (5 bases). The sequence was collected from a woman in her 30s in good health. The CDR3 DNA is TGTGCCTGGAGCGCCCTAGCCTCCTACGAGCAGTACTTC. Protein sequence: CAWSALASYEQYF.